Listed below are T cell receptor beta chains from one sample, sequenced in a study of blood T cell repertoires in COVID-19. Data came from immunoSEQ multiplex PCR; TCRdb stores just in-frame clones and leaves some out. The table shows tens of thousands of clones, with roughly 79% occurring only once. Input material: peripheral blood. All receptors derive from a man at least 80 years old with COVID-19, enrolled during active disease. CDR3s include the opening cysteine and the closing phenylalanine or tryptophan. D genes are given only for firm matches. Some rows mark clone size as missing; the rest say once, few, many or name a class of expanded clone.

TRBJ1-6	.	TRBV28	TRBD1	CASSSTGGGSPLHF	TGTGCCAGCAGCTCCACAGGGGGCGGCTCACCCCTCCACTTT
TRBJ1-5	few	TRBV19	TRBD1	CASSGTGGWWQPQHF	TGTGCCAGTAGTGGGACAGGAGGATGGTGGCAGCCCCAGCATTTT
TRBJ2-3	once	TRBV2	TRBD2	CASSEALGLRTDTQYF	TGTGCCAGCAGTGAAGCCTTGGGACTACGCACAGATACGCAGTATTTT
TRBJ2-3	.	TRBV3-1/TRBV3-2	TRBD2	CASSFSGRLDTQYF	TGTGCCAGCAGCTTTAGCGGGAGGTTAGATACGCAGTATTTT
TRBJ2-7	.	TRBV5-4	TRBD1	CASSSFRQGTAAYEQYF	TGTGCCAGCAGCAGCTTCCGACAAGGGACAGCAGCGTACGAGCAGTACTTC
TRBJ2-7	.	TRBV10-3	TRBD2	CAISDGTSSYEQYF	TGTGCCATCAGTGATGGGACTAGCAGCTACGAGCAGTACTTC
TRBJ2-3	few	TRBV6-1	.	CASSEVGGVTDTQYF	TGTGCCAGCAGTGAAGTCGGCGGGGTCACAGATACGCAGTATTTT
TRBJ2-7	.	TRBV6-5	TRBD1	CASSYKDRPSYEQYF	TGTGCCAGCAGTTACAAGGACAGGCCCTCCTACGAGCAGTACTTC
TRBJ2-3	few	TRBV5-1	TRBD1	CASSLDRGTLYTQYF	TGCGCCAGCAGCTTGGACAGGGGGACCCTTTATACGCAGTATTTT
TRBJ2-1	.	TRBV5-1	TRBD2	CASSLGAGVNNEQFF	TGCGCCAGCAGCTTGGGAGCGGGGGTTAACAATGAGCAGTTCTTC
TRBJ2-1	.	TRBV6-4	.	CASSDRILSSYNEQFF	TGTGCCAGCAGTGACCGCATTCTTAGCTCCTACAATGAGCAGTTCTTC
TRBJ2-5	few	TRBV5-1	TRBD2	CASSLLAAEETQYF	TGCGCCAGCAGCTTGCTAGCGGCTGAGGAGACCCAGTACTTC
TRBJ2-2	.	TRBV18	.	CASSLKNTGELFF	TGTGCCAGCTCACTTAAGAACACCGGGGAGCTGTTTTTT
TRBJ1-2	.	TRBV6-2/TRBV6-3	.	CASSPDTYGYTF	TGTGCCAGCAGCCCGGACACGTATGGCTACACCTTC
TRBJ2-7	.	TRBV4-2	.	CASSQVDRRSSYEQYF	TGTGCCAGCAGCCAAGTGGACAGAAGGAGCTCCTACGAGCAGTACTTC
TRBJ2-6	.	TRBV2	.	CASSGDYLGANVLTF	TGTGCCAGCAGCGGCGACTATCTTGGGGCCAACGTCCTGACTTTC
TRBJ2-1	.	TRBV20-1	.	CSASGRAAYNEQFF	TGCAGTGCTAGTGGCAGGGCCGCCTACAATGAGCAGTTCTTC
TRBJ1-6	few	TRBV4-2	TRBD1	CASSLPDRGLRSYNSPLHF	TGTGCCAGCAGCCTCCCCGACAGGGGGTTACGCTCCTATAATTCACCCCTCCACTTT
TRBJ2-5	.	TRBV10-3	TRBD2	CAISGFVGGVGETQYF	TGTGCCATCAGTGGTTTCGTCGGGGGGGTGGGAGAGACCCAGTACTTC
TRBJ1-3	.	TRBV5-1	.	CASSFEVSGNTIYF	TGCGCCAGCAGCTTTGAGGTCTCTGGAAACACCATATATTTT
TRBJ1-6	.	TRBV9	.	CASSEGTGGTYNSPLHF	TGTGCCAGCAGCGAAGGCACCGGAGGGACCTATAATTCACCCCTCCACTTT
TRBJ2-5	.	TRBV2	TRBD1	CASSRDRGREETQYF	TGTGCCAGCAGCCGGGACAGGGGGCGCGAAGAGACCCAGTACTTC
TRBJ1-5	.	TRBV27	.	CASSLVQAMGYQPQHF	TGTGCCAGCAGTTTAGTCCAGGCAATGGGCTATCAGCCCCAGCATTTT
TRBJ1-3	.	TRBV9	.	CASSVVAETTGNTIYF	TGTGCCAGCAGCGTAGTTGCAGAAACCACTGGAAACACCATATATTTT
TRBJ2-2	.	TRBV27	.	CASSYLRGGTGELFF	TGTGCCAGCAGTTATTTAAGAGGGGGCACCGGGGAGCTGTTTTTT
TRBJ1-1	.	TRBV2	.	CASRPASGRDTEAFF	TGTGCCAGCAGGCCCGCATCGGGGAGGGACACTGAAGCTTTCTTT
TRBJ2-1	.	TRBV4-1	.	CASSQDLRYNEQFF	TGCGCCAGCAGCCAAGATTTACGGTACAATGAGCAGTTCTTC
TRBJ1-6	.	TRBV6-2/TRBV6-3	TRBD1	CASSPRQGATNSPLHF	TGTGCCAGCAGTCCCCGACAGGGGGCAACGAATTCACCCCTCCACTTT
TRBJ2-4	.	TRBV20-1	.	CSASGGARAKNIQYF	TGCAGTGCTAGTGGCGGGGCCCGAGCCAAAAACATTCAGTACTTC
TRBJ1-3	.	TRBV3-1/TRBV3-2	.	CASTLEGERSGNTIYF	TGTGCCAGCACCTTAGAAGGGGAACGCTCTGGAAACACCATATATTTT
TRBJ2-7	once	TRBV6-5	.	CASRSYRDSYEQYF	TGTGCCAGCAGATCCTACAGGGATTCCTACGAGCAGTACTTC
TRBJ2-2	.	TRBV5-4	TRBD2	CASSFTSGSTGELFF	TGTGCCAGCAGCTTTACTAGCGGGAGCACCGGGGAGCTGTTTTTT
TRBJ2-2	.	TRBV10-3	.	CAISTDQGLGELFF	TGTGCCATCAGTACGGACCAGGGACTTGGGGAGCTGTTTTTT
TRBJ1-6	once	TRBV19	.	CASSYQYSDSPLHF	TGTGCCAGTAGTTATCAGTATTCTGATTCACCCCTCCACTTT
TRBJ2-7	.	TRBV5-1	TRBD1	CASSSTGAYEQYF	TGCGCCAGCAGCTCGACAGGGGCCTACGAGCAGTACTTC
TRBJ2-7	.	TRBV30	TRBD1	CAWSRQGAGYEQYF	TGTGCCTGGAGTCGACAGGGGGCGGGCTACGAGCAGTACTTC
TRBJ2-7	.	TRBV6-2/TRBV6-3	.	CASSPEDRSSYEQYF	TGTGCCAGCAGCCCCGAGGACAGAAGTTCCTACGAGCAGTACTTC
TRBJ2-1	.	TRBV28	TRBD2	CASLGTSGRVLLERLDEQFF	TGTGCCAGCCTGGGAACCAGCGGGAGGGTCCTCCTCGAAAGGTTGGATGAGCAGTTCTTC
TRBJ1-5	once	TRBV6-5	.	CASRGVGANQPQHF	TGTGCCAGCAGGGGAGTAGGAGCGAATCAGCCCCAGCATTTT
TRBJ2-2	once	TRBV7-9	.	CASSLNSGNTGELFF	TGTGCCAGCAGCTTAAACTCAGGGAACACCGGGGAGCTGTTTTTT
TRBJ1-4	.	TRBV27	.	CASSFPQEGDTNEKLFF	TGTGCCAGCAGTTTCCCTCAGGAGGGCGATACTAATGAAAAACTGTTTTTT
TRBJ1-5	.	TRBV9	TRBD1	CASSVGGGQGKPQHF	TGTGCCAGCAGCGTAGGAGGGGGACAGGGGAAGCCCCAGCATTTT
TRBJ2-2	.	TRBV28	TRBD1	CASSLGQGANTGELFF	TGTGCCAGCAGTTTAGGACAGGGGGCGAACACCGGGGAGCTGTTTTTT
TRBJ2-1	.	TRBV7-2	TRBD2	CASSLNLASGSWFF	TGTGCCAGCAGCTTAAATCTGGCTAGCGGGAGTTGGTTCTTC
TRBJ2-7	.	TRBV6-6	.	CASSTGTPYSEQYF	TGTGCCAGCAGTACCGGGACACCCTACTCCGAGCAGTACTTC
TRBJ2-1	.	TRBV24-1	TRBD1	CATSDQGARWGEQFF	TGTGCCACCAGTGACCAGGGGGCGCGTTGGGGTGAGCAGTTCTTC
TRBJ1-2	.	TRBV5-4	TRBD1	CASSPTGVAYGYTF	TGTGCCAGCAGCCCTACAGGGGTTGCCTATGGCTACACCTTC
TRBJ1-2	.	TRBV30	.	CAWAYTGRQGYTF	TGTGCCTGGGCTTATACAGGGCGGCAGGGCTACACCTTC